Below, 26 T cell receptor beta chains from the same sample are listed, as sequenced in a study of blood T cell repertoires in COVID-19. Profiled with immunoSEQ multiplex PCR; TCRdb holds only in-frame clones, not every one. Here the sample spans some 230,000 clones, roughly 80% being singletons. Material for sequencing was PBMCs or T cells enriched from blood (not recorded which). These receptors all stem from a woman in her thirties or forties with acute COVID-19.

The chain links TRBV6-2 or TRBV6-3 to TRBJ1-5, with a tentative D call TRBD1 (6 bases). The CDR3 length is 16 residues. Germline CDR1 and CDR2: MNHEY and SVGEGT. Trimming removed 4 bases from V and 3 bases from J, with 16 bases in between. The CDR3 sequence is CASSSNLRGANQPQHF. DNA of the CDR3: TGTGCCAGCAGTTCCAATCTCCGGGGGGCCAATCAGCCCCAGCATTTT.

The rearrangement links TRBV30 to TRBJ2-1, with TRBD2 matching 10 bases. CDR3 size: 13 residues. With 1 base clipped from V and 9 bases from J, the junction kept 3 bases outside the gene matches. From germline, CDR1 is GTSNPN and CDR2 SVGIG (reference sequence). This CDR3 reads CAWSDLAGAEQFF. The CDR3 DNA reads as TGTGCCTGGAGTGACCTAGCGGGAGCTGAGCAGTTCTTC.

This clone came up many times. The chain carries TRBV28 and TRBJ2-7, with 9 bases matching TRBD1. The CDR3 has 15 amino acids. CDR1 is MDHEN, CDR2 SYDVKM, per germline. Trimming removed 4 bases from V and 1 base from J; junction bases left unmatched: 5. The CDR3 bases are TGTGCCAGCAGTTCCAACAGGGGGCTATCCTACGAGCAGTACTTC. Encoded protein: CASSSNRGLSYEQYF. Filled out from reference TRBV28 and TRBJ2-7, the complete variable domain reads DVKVTQSSRYLVKRTGEKVFLECVQDMDHENMFWYRQDPGLGLRLIYFSYDVKMKEKGDIPEGYSVSREKKERFSLILESASTNQTSMYLCASSSNRGLSYEQYFGPGTRLTVT.

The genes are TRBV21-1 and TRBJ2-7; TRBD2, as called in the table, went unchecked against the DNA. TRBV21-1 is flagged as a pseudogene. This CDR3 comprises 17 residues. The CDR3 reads CASSKVVPSQEVYEQYF. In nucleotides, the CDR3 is TGTGCCAGCAGCAAAGTGGTCCCTTCGCAAGAGGTCTACGAGCAGTACTTC.

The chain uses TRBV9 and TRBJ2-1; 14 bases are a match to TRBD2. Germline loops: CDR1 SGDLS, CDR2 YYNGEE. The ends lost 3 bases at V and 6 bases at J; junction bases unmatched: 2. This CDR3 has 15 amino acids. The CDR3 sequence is CASSAGTSGGNEQFF. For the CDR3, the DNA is TGTGCCAGCAGCGCAGGGACTAGCGGGGGCAATGAGCAGTTCTTC.

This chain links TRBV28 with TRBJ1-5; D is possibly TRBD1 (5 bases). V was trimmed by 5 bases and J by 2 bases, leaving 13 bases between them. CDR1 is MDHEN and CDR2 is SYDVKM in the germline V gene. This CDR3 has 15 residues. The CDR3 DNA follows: TGTGCCAGCAGTCCCCCCAGGGTAGGCAATCAGCCCCAGCATTTT. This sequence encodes CASSPPRVGNQPQHF. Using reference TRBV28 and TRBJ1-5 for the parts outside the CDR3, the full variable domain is DVKVTQSSRYLVKRTGEKVFLECVQDMDHENMFWYRQDPGLGLRLIYFSYDVKMKEKGDIPEGYSVSREKKERFSLILESASTNQTSMYLCASSPPRVGNQPQHFGDGTRLSIL.

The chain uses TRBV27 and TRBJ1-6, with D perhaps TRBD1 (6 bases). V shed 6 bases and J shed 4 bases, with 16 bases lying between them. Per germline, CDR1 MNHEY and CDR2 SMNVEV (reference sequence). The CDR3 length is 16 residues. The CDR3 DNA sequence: TGTGCCAGCAGGCTCGCCAGGGGTCAGTATAATTCACCCCTCCACTTT. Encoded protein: CASRLARGQYNSPLHF.

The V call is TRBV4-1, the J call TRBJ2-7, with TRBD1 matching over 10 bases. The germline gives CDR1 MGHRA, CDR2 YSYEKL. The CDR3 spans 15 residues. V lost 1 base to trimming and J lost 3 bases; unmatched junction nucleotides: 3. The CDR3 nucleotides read TGCGCCAGCAGCCAAGTCGGGGACAGGGGCTACGAGCAGTACTTC. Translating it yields CASSQVGDRGYEQYF.

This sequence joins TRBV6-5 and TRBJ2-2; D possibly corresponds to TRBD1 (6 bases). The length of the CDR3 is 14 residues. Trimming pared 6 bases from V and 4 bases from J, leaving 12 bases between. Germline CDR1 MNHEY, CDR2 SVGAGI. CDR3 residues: CASSFRGSTGELFF. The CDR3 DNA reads TGTGCCAGCAGCTTTAGGGGGAGCACCGGGGAGCTGTTTTTT.

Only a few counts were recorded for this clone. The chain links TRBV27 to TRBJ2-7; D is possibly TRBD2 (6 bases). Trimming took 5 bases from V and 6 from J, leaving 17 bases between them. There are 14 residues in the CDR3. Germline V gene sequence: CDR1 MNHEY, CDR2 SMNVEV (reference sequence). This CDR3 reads CASSVRDSPAEQYF. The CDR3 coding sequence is TGTGCCAGCAGTGTCCGGGACTCCCCCGCCGAGCAGTACTTC.

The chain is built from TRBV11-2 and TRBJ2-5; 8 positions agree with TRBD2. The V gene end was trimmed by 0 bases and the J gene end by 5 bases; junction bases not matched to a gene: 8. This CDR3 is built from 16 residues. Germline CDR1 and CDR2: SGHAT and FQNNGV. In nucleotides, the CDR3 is TGTGCCAGCAGCTTAGATCCAGCGGGAGCTCGGGAGACCCAGTACTTC. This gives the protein CASSLDPAGARETQYF.

CDR3 in DNA: TGTGCCAGCAGTTCCCCCCCGAGAGACGAGCAGTACTTC. It encodes CASSSPPRDEQYF. The chain joins TRBV28 to TRBJ2-7; no clear D. The CDR3 contains 13 residues. Germline CDR1 and CDR2: MDHEN and SYDVKM. The V end was cut by 4 bases, the J end by 5 bases, with 12 bases between.

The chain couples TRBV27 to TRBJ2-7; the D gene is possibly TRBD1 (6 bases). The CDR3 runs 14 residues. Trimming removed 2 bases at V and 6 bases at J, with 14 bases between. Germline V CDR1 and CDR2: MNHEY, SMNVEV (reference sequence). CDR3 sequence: CASSLVPQGTEQYF. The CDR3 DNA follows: TGTGCCAGCAGTTTAGTGCCTCAGGGGACCGAGCAGTACTTC.

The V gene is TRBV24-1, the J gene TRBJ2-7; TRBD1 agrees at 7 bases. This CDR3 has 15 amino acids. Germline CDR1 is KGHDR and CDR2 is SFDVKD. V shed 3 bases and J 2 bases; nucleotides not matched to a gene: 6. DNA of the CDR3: TGTGCCACCAGTGATCCCCGACAGGGAACCTACGAGCAGTACTTC. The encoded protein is CATSDPRQGTYEQYF.

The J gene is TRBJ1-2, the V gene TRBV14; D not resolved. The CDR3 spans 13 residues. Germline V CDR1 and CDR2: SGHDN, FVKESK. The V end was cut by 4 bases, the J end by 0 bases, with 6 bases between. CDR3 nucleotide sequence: TGTGCCAGCAGCCCCGGGTCTAACTATGGCTACACCTTC. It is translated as CASSPGSNYGYTF. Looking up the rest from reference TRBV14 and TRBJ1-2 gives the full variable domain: EAGVTQFPSHSVIEKGQTVTLRCDPISGHDNLYWYRRVMGKEIKFLLHFVKESKQDESGMPNNRFLAERTGGTYSTLKVQPAELEDSGVYFCASSPGSNYGYTFGSGTRLTVV.

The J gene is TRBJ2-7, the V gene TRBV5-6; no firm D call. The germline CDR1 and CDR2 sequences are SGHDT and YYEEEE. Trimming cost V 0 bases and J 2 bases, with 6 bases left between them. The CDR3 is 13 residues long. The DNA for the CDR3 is TGTGCCAGCAGCTTGGACACCACCTACGAGCAGTACTTC. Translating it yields CASSLDTTYEQYF.

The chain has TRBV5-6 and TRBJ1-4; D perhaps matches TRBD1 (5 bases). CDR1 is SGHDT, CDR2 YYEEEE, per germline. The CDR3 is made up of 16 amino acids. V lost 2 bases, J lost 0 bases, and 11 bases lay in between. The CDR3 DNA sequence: TGTGCCAGCAGCTTTGGGGCAGCTGCAACTAATGAAAAACTGTTTTTT. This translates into CASSFGAAATNEKLFF.

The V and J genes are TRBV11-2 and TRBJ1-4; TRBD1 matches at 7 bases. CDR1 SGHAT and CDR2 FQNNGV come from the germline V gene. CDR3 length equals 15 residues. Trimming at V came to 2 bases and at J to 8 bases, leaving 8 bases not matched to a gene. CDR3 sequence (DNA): TGTGCCAGCAGCTTAAGCCGTACAGGGGAGGAAAAACTGTTTTTT. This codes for CASSLSRTGEEKLFF.

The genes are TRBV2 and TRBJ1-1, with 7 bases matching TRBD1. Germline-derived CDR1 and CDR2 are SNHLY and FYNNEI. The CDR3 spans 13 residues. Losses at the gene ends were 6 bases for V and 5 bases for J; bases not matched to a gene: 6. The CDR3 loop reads CASRDREETEAFF. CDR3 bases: TGTGCCAGCAGAGACAGGGAGGAAACTGAAGCTTTCTTT.

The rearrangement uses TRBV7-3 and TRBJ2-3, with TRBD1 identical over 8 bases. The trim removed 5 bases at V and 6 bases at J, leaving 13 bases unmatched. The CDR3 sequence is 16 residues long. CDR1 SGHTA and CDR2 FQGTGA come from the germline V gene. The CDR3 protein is CASSLTGQASPDTQYF. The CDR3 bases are TGTGCCAGCAGCCTTACGGGACAGGCCTCTCCGGATACGCAGTATTTT.

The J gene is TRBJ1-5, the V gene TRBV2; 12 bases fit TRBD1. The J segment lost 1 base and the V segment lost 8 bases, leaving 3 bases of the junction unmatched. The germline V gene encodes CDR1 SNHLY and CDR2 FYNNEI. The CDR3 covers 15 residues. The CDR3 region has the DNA TGTGCCAGCGCGGGACAGGGGGCCAGCAATCAGCCCCAGCATTTT. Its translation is CASAGQGASNQPQHF.

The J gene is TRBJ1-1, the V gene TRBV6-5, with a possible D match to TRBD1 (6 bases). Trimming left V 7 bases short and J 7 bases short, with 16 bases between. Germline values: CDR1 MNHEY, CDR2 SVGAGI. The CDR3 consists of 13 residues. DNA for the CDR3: TGTGCCAGCATAATTGGGGGCGCCGGTGAAGCTTTCTTT. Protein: CASIIGGAGEAFF.

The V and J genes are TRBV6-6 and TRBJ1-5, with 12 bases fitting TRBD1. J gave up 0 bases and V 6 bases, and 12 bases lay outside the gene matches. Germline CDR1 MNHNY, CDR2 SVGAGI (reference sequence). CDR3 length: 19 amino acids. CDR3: CASSRGGTGGAYSNQPQHF. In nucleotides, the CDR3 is TGTGCCAGCAGCCGAGGGGGGACAGGGGGCGCATATAGCAATCAGCCCCAGCATTTT.

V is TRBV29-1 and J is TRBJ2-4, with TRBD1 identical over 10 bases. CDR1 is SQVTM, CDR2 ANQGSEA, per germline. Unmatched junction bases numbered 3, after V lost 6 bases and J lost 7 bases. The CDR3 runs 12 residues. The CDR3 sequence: CSVTGGANIQYF. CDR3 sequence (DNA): TGCAGCGTGACAGGGGGCGCGAACATTCAGTACTTC.

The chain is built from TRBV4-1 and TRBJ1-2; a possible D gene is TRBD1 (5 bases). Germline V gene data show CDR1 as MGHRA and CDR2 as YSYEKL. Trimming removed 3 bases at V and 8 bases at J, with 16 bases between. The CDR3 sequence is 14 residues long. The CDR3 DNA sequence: TGCGCCAGCAGCCATCCCCCCCGACAGCAGGGCTACACCTTC. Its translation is CASSHPPRQQGYTF.

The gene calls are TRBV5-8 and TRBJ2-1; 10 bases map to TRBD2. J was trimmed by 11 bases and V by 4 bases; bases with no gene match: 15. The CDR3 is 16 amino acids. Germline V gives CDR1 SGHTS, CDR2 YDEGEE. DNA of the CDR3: TGTGCCAGCAGCCCTCCGGGTGGGCTAGCGGGAGTTAAGCAGTTCTTC. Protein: CASSPPGGLAGVKQFF. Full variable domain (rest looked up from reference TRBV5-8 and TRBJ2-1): EAGVTQSPTHLIKTRGQQATLRCSPISGHTSVYWYQQALGLGLQFLLWYDEGEERNRGNFPPRFSGRQFPNYSSELNVNALELEDSALYLCASSPPGGLAGVKQFFGPGTRLTVL.